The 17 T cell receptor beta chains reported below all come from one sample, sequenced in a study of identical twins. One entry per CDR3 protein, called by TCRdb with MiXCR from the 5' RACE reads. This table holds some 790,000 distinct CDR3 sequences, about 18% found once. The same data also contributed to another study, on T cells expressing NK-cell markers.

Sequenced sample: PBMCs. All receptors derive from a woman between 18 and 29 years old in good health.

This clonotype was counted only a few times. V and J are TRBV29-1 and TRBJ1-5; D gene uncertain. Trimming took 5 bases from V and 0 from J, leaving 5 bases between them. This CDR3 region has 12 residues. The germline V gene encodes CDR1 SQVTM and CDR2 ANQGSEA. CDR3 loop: CSVIDSNQPQHF. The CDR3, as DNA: TGCAGCGTTATAGATAGCAATCAGCCCCAGCATTTT.

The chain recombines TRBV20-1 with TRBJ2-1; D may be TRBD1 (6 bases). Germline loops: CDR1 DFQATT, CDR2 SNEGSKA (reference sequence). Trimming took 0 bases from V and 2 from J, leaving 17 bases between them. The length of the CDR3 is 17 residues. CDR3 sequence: CSARDIGTGRTYNEQFF. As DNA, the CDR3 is TGCAGTGCTAGAGATATCGGAACAGGGCGAACCTACAATGAGCAGTTCTTC.

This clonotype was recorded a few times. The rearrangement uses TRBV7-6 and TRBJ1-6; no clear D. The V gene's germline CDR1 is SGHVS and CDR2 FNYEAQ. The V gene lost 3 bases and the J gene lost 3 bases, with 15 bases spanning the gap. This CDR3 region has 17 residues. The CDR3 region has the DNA TGTGCCAGCAGCTTTGGAAGCCGGTTGAACTATAATTCACCCCTCCACTTT. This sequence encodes CASSFGSRLNYNSPLHF.

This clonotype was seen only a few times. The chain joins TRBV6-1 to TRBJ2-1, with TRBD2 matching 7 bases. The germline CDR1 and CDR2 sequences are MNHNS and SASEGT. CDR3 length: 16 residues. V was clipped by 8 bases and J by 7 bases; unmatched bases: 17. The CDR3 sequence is CASGGERSRPSNEQFF. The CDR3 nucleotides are TGTGCCAGCGGGGGGGAACGGTCCCGACCCTCTAATGAGCAGTTCTTC.

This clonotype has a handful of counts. CDR3 loop: CASSPLQGAGTEAFF. The CDR3, as DNA: TGTGCCAGCAGCCCATTACAGGGGGCCGGCACTGAAGCTTTCTTT. The chain couples TRBV9 to TRBJ1-1; 9 bases are a match to TRBD1. Germline lookup yields CDR1 SGDLS and CDR2 YYNGEE. The CDR3 runs 15 residues. Trimming removed 4 bases from V and 4 bases from J; junction bases left unmatched: 8.

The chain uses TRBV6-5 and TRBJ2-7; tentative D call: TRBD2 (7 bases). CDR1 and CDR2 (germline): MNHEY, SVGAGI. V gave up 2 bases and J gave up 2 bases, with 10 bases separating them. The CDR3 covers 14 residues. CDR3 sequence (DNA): TGTGCCAGCAGTTACGGGGGGGGCACCTACGAGCAGTACTTC. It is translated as CASSYGGGTYEQYF.

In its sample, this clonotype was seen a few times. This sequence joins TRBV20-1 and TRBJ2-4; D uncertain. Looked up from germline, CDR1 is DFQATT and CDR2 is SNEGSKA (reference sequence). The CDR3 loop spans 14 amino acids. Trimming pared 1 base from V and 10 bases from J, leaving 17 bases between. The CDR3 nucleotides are TGCAGTGCTAGAGTCCCCCCGGGCGAGAGAATTCAGTACTTC. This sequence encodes CSARVPPGERIQYF.

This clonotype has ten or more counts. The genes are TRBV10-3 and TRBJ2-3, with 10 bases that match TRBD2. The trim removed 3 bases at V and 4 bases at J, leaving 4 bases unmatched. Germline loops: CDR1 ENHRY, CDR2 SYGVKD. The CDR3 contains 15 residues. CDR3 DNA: TGTGCCATCAGTGATAGCGGGGGGACTTCAGATACGCAGTATTTT. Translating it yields CAISDSGGTSDTQYF.

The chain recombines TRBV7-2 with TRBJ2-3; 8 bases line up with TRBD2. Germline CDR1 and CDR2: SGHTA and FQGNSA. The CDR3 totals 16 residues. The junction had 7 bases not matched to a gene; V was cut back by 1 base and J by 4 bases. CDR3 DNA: TGTGCCAGCAGCTTAGTCGCGGGAGGAGGTGCAGATACGCAGTATTTT. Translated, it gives CASSLVAGGGADTQYF.

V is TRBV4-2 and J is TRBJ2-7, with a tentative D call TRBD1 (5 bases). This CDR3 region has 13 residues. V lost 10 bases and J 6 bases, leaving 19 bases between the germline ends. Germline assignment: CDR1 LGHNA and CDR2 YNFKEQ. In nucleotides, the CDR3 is TGTGCCATGAGCCCAGGGCTTCTCTGCGAGCAGTACTTC. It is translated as CAMSPGLLCEQYF.

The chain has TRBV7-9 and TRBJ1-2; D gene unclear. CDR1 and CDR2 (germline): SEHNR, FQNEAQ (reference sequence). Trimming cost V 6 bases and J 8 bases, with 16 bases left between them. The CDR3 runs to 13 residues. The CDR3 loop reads CASRPDSLGGYTF. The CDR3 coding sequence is TGTGCCAGCAGACCGGACTCCCTGGGCGGCTACACCTTC.

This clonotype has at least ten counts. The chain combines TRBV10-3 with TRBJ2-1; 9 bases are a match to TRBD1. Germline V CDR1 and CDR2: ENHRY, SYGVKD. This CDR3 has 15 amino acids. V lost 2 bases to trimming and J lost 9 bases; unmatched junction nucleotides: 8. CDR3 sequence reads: CAISERGTGNSEQFF. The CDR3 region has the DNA TGTGCCATCAGTGAGAGGGGGACAGGGAACAGTGAGCAGTTCTTC.

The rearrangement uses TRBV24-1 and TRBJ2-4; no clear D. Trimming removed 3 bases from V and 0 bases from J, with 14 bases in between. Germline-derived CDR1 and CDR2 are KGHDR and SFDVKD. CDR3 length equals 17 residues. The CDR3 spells CATSDMTPHLAKNIQYF. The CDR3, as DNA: TGTGCCACCAGTGATATGACTCCTCACCTAGCCAAAAACATTCAGTACTTC.

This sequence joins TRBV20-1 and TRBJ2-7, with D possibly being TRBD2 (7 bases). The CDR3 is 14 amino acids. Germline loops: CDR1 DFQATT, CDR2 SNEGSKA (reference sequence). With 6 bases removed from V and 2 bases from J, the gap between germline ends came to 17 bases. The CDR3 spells CSAWGGRGAYEQYF. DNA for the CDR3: TGCAGTGCCTGGGGGGGCAGGGGAGCCTACGAGCAGTACTTC.

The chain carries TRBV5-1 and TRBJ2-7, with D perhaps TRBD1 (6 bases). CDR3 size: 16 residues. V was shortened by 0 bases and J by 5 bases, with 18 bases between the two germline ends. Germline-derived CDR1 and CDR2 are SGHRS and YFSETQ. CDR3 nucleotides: TGCGCCAGCAGCTTGGAACAGGGTAGAACCTTTGACGAGCAGTACTTC. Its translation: CASSLEQGRTFDEQYF. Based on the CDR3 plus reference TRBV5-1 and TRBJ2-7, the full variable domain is KAGVTQTPRYLIKTRGQQVTLSCSPISGHRSVSWYQQTPGQGLQFLFEYFSETQRNKGNFPGRFSGRQFSNSRSEMNVSTLELGDSALYLCASSLEQGRTFDEQYFGPGTRLTVT.

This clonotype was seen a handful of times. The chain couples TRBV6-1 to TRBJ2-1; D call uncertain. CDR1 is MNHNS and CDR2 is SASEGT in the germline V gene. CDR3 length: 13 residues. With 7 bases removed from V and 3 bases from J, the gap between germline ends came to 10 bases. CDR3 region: CASKVERYNEQFF. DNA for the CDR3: TGTGCCAGCAAGGTGGAGCGCTACAATGAGCAGTTCTTC.

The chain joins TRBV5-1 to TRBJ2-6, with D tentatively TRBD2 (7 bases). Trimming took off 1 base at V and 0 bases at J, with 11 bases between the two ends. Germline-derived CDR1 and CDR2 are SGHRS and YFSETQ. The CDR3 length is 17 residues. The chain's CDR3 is CASSLRGGDSGANVLTF. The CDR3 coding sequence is TGCGCCAGCAGCTTGAGGGGGGGAGACTCTGGGGCCAACGTCCTGACTTTC.